The rows below give T cell receptor beta chains drawn from one sample of a study of T cell responses to AZD1222 COVID-19 vaccine. TCRdb's copy holds only in-frame clones and misses some; the assay was immunoSEQ multiplex PCR. The table has approximately 110,000 clones, roughly 90% seen once; the top ten hold approximately 4.5%. This material consisted of peripheral blood, taken on day 0 of AZD1222 vaccination. Receptors were obtained from an adult in good health. CDR3s leave out the opening cysteine and the closing phenylalanine or tryptophan. The order of the fields is CDR3 protein, clone size, J gene, V gene. A row's size may be missing; if present it is once, few, many or a size class.

CDR3 protein: ASSLVSGNTIY
clone size: -
J gene: TRBJ1-3
V gene: TRBV13

CDR3 protein: ASSERWEQPQH
clone size: -
J gene: TRBJ1-5
V gene: TRBV2

CDR3 protein: ASSPGQGDGYT
clone size: -
J gene: TRBJ1-2
V gene: TRBV5-4

CDR3 protein: ASSRSLERGQETQY
clone size: -
J gene: TRBJ2-5
V gene: TRBV3-1/TRBV3-2

CDR3 protein: AWNTGNSNQPQH
clone size: -
J gene: TRBJ1-5
V gene: TRBV30

CDR3 protein: AWTTGYEQY
clone size: -
J gene: TRBJ2-7
V gene: TRBV30

CDR3 protein: ASSVYRVNTEAF
clone size: -
J gene: TRBJ1-1
V gene: TRBV2

CDR3 protein: ASGPDSSYEQY
clone size: -
J gene: TRBJ2-7
V gene: TRBV12-5

CDR3 protein: ASSFPPGYRPQHGFYGYT
clone size: -
J gene: TRBJ1-2
V gene: TRBV7-3

CDR3 protein: ASSYSGQGPYEQY
clone size: once
J gene: TRBJ2-7
V gene: TRBV6-6

CDR3 protein: ASSQWGHNTGELF
clone size: once
J gene: TRBJ2-2
V gene: TRBV4-1

CDR3 protein: AWSRSTEAF
clone size: -
J gene: TRBJ1-1
V gene: TRBV30

CDR3 protein: ASSPSDREQY
clone size: -
J gene: TRBJ2-7
V gene: TRBV18

CDR3 protein: ASSQTGWLTGELF
clone size: -
J gene: TRBJ2-2
V gene: TRBV6-5